The present entry profiles one T cell receptor beta chain with its context. Antigen unknown. The sample belongs to a study of cytomegalovirus exposure and HLA in healthy donors. Findings and caveats of the study: Later examination showed HLA-associated TCR beta chains had greater clonal expansion than equally common others. Accurate HLA-A and HLA-B prediction from TCR beta sequences was reported for most subjects.

It was with 60 Vbeta and 13 Jbeta primers that the PCR ran. Sequencing was performed with immunoSEQ multiplex PCR; in TCRdb, only in-frame clones are kept and a portion is missing. The sample contains about 140,000 clones, 66% of which appear only once. Germline V CDR1 and CDR2: SQVTM, ANQGSEA. The CDR3 is 13 residues long. With V trimmed by 4 bases and J by 0 bases, 2 bases remained unmatched. The V and J genes are TRBV29-1 and TRBJ1-1; 7 bases are a match to TRBD1. The sequence came from a woman aged 55-70 years in good health and CMV-seronegative. The sequencing sample was made of PBMCs. The CDR3 is CSVVGTVNTEAFF. In nucleotides, the CDR3 is TGCAGCGTTGTCGGGACAGTGAACACTGAAGCTTTCTTT.